The clone carrying this TCR beta chain was observed a few times. Its antigen is still unknown. The data originate from a study of post-analysis software for immune sequencing data. The TCR beta cDNA libraries contained unique molecular identifiers. TCRdb redid the calling of the PCR reads with MiXCR, one entry per CDR3 protein. The data contain almost 700,000 distinct CDR3 sequences, 59% of them singletons. Study-wide findings and caveats: People with multiple sclerosis had a significantly lower normalized Chao1 diversity than controls did. TRBV segments more frequent in patients than in controls numbered roughly 5 and included TRBV5-6, TRBV5-1 and TRBV20-1.

This CDR3 has 15 amino acids. The V gene's germline CDR1 is MNHNY and CDR2 SVGAGI (reference sequence). The V and J ends lost 0 bases and 7 bases, in that order; junction bases with no gene match: 3. Specimen: blood. The rearrangement links TRBV6-6 to TRBJ2-1; 10 nucleotides agree with TRBD1. The source of this sequence is a girl aged 2 to 10 with multiple sclerosis. The CDR3 nucleotides are TGTGCCAGCAGTTACTCGACAGGGGGCAGGAATGAGCAGTTCTTC. The encoded protein is CASSYSTGGRNEQFF.